These T cell receptor beta chains were read from a single sample in a study of T-cell memory formation after mild COVID-19. MiXCR was run by TCRdb on the 5' RACE reads, yielding one entry per CDR3 protein. Of about 310,000 distinct CDR3 sequences in the sample, more than 15% are singletons; the top ten hold 20% to 25%. The specimen sequenced was PBMCs or a T cell subset sorted from them (not recorded which). The receptors were gathered from a young man who had mild COVID-19 (a few samples of this study predate the infection). Cell type and time point are not known. CDR3s include the opening cysteine and the closing phenylalanine or tryptophan. Each record gives: CDR3 protein, CDR3 DNA, V gene, J gene, clone size, D gene. A D gene is named only where the DNA matches it firmly. Clone size is given for some rows only: seen once, a few or many times, or a class if the clone is expanded.

CSVERGSYEQYF,TGCAGCGTGGAGCGGGGGTCCTACGAGCAGTACTTC,TRBV29-1,TRBJ2-7,.,TRBD2
CRAGGAGELFF,TGCAGAGCAGGAGGGGCCGGGGAGCTGTTTTTT,TRBV20-1,TRBJ2-2,few,.
CASSSVGTSNTGELFF,TGTGCCAGCAGCTCCGTCGGGACTTCGAACACCGGGGAGCTGTTTTTT,TRBV7-8,TRBJ2-2,.,.
CAWTRSGGTEAFF,TGTGCCTGGACTCGGTCAGGCGGAACTGAAGCTTTCTTT,TRBV30,TRBJ1-1,.,.
CASITEPNTEAFF,TGTGCCAGCATAACAGAACCGAACACTGAAGCTTTCTTT,TRBV6-2/TRBV6-3,TRBJ1-1,.,.
CASSFSGGETEAFF,TGTGCCAGCAGTTTCTCGGGGGGTGAGACTGAAGCTTTCTTT,TRBV27,TRBJ1-1,few,.
CASSPGSYYGYTF,TGTGCCAGCAGCCCCGGGTCCTACTATGGCTACACCTTC,TRBV6-5,TRBJ1-2,.,.
CASSVEGQGNEKLFF,TGTGCCAGCAGCGTAGAAGGACAGGGGAATGAAAAACTGTTTTTT,TRBV9,TRBJ1-4,few,TRBD1
CASNNAGSDTQYF,TGTGCCAGCAACAACGCGGGGTCAGATACGCAGTATTTT,TRBV6-2/TRBV6-3,TRBJ2-3,.,.
CASSLRWSYWAFF,TGTGCCAGCAGTTTAAGGTGGTCCTACTGGGCTTTCTTT,TRBV27,TRBJ1-1,few,.